This is a list of T cell receptor beta chains from one sample in a study of blood T cell repertoires in COVID-19. The repertoire was sequenced with immunoSEQ multiplex PCR; TCRdb's copy has only in-frame clones and lacks some. The sample records about 260,000 clones, 80% to 90% being singletons. The sequencing sample was made of peripheral blood. Source of these receptors: a woman aged 40 to 50 who had recovered from COVID-19. Each CDR3 is given with its conserved first and last residue. The D gene is left open where the match is weak. Only some rows state a clone size, as once, few, many or a class for expanded clones.

D,V,size,J,length,CDR3,DNA
TRBD1,TRBV23-1,NA,TRBJ2-2,18,CASSQLGTGGANTGELFF,TGCGCCAGCAGTCAATTAGGGACAGGGGGGGCGAACACCGGGGAGCTGTTTTTT
NA,TRBV5-1,NA,TRBJ2-7,14,CASSLAPSSYEQYF,TGCGCCAGCAGCTTGGCTCCTAGCTCCTACGAGCAGTACTTC
NA,TRBV15,once,TRBJ2-3,17,CATSRVPWRGSTDTQYF,TGTGCCACCAGCAGAGTGCCGTGGCGGGGTAGCACAGATACGCAGTATTTT
TRBD1,TRBV27,NA,TRBJ1-6,15,CASSSGTGRNSPLHF,TGTGCCAGCAGTTCCGGGACAGGCCGTAATTCACCCCTCCACTTT
TRBD1,TRBV7-8,NA,TRBJ1-2,18,CASSFLTGQGARSYGYTF,TGTGCCAGCAGCTTTCTGACGGGACAGGGGGCGCGGAGCTATGGCTACACCTTC
NA,TRBV5-6,few,TRBJ1-5,15,CASSVLMAPNQPQHF,TGTGCCAGCAGCGTTCTTATGGCTCCGAATCAGCCCCAGCATTTT
NA,TRBV2,NA,TRBJ2-2,15,CASRLTPANTGELFF,TGTGCCAGCAGACTGACACCTGCGAACACCGGGGAGCTGTTTTTT
NA,TRBV5-4,NA,TRBJ2-3,15,CASSRGGDGSDTQYF,TGTGCCAGCAGTCGAGGGGGAGATGGGTCAGATACGCAGTATTTT
NA,TRBV20-1,once,TRBJ1-2,12,CSASPFDYGYTF,TGCAGTGCTAGTCCTTTCGACTATGGCTACACCTTC
NA,TRBV2,NA,TRBJ1-1,13,CASRREGNTEAFF,TGTGCCAGCCGGCGGGAGGGGAACACTGAAGCTTTCTTT
NA,TRBV19,NA,TRBJ2-7,15,CASSIDRSMTYEQYF,TGTGCCAGTAGTATAGATCGGAGCATGACGTACGAGCAGTACTTC
TRBD1,TRBV12-5,NA,TRBJ1-3,16,CASGLPPTGLGNTIYF,TGTGCTAGTGGTTTGCCCCCGACAGGGCTAGGTAACACCATATATTTT
TRBD1,TRBV6-5,once,TRBJ1-2,15,CASRSGTGGGYGYTF,TGTGCCAGCAGGTCCGGGACAGGGGGAGGCTATGGCTACACCTTC
TRBD1,TRBV2,once,TRBJ1-3,17,CASSEPRTGTAGNTIYF,TGTGCCAGCAGTGAACCCAGGACAGGGACGGCTGGAAACACCATATATTTT
NA,TRBV19,NA,TRBJ1-5,16,CASSLGGRGLNQPQHF,TGTGCCAGTAGTCTTGGGGGCAGGGGCCTAAATCAGCCCCAGCATTTT
TRBD2,TRBV11-2,NA,TRBJ2-7,14,CASSSTSGSYEQYF,TGTGCCAGCAGCTCGACTAGCGGGAGCTACGAGCAGTACTTC
NA,TRBV9,few,TRBJ1-3,13,CASAAGSGNTIYF,TGTGCCAGCGCCGCCGGCTCTGGAAACACCATATATTTT
TRBD2,TRBV7-2,once,TRBJ2-5,14,CASSRPLAGETQYF,TGTGCCAGCAGCCGTCCACTAGCGGGGGAGACCCAGTACTTC
NA,TRBV6-5,NA,TRBJ1-2,14,CASSTRQGNYGYTF,TGTGCCAGCAGTACCCGGCAGGGGAACTATGGCTACACCTTC
NA,TRBV29-1,once,TRBJ1-2,17,CSVDPSGTWPYNYGYTF,TGCAGCGTTGACCCATCGGGGACTTGGCCCTATAACTATGGCTACACCTTC
TRBD1,TRBV25-1,NA,TRBJ1-6,15,CASSDSTGGLSPLHF,TGTGCCAGCAGTGACTCAACAGGGGGACTCTCACCCCTCCACTTT
NA,TRBV9,NA,TRBJ2-7,14,CASSVGGTFYEQYF,TGTGCCAGCAGCGTAGGGGGGACTTTCTACGAGCAGTACTTC
NA,TRBV4-3,NA,TRBJ2-2,18,CASSQDPGRGGNTGELFF,TGCGCCAGCAGCCAAGATCCTGGAAGGGGAGGGAACACCGGGGAGCTGTTTTTT
NA,TRBV6-1,NA,TRBJ1-2,13,CASSEPGNYGYTF,TGTGCCAGCAGTGAACCAGGGAACTATGGCTACACCTTC
TRBD2,TRBV5-1,once,TRBJ2-5,16,CASSPRPGRLQETQYF,TGCGCCAGCAGCCCGAGACCCGGGAGGCTCCAAGAGACCCAGTACTTC
NA,TRBV29-1,NA,TRBJ1-1,14,CSGYGRGARTEAFF,TGCAGCGGCTACGGCCGGGGGGCTCGGACTGAAGCTTTCTTT
NA,TRBV19,NA,TRBJ1-2,13,CASSPEGLYGYTF,TGTGCCAGTAGTCCTGAGGGTTTGTATGGCTACACCTTC
NA,TRBV3-1/TRBV3-2,NA,TRBJ1-1,13,CASRESPGAEAFF,TGTGCCAGCAGAGAGAGCCCAGGGGCCGAAGCTTTCTTT
NA,TRBV2,NA,TRBJ2-2,13,CAIQPGLTGELFF,TGTGCCATACAACCAGGGTTAACCGGGGAGCTGTTTTTT
NA,TRBV11-3,NA,TRBJ2-1,13,CASSYSGYNEQFF,TGTGCCAGCAGCTACTCGGGGTACAATGAGCAGTTCTTC